The 32 T cell receptor beta chains listed next were all sequenced from one sample in a study of cytomegalovirus exposure and HLA in healthy donors. Primers for the PCR totalled 60 Vbeta and 13 Jbeta. Clones were read by immunoSEQ multiplex PCR, and TCRdb kept only the in-frame ones, dropping some. The sample lists about 160,000 clones, roughly 75% occurring once. Source material: PBMCs. Receptors were obtained from a female donor in good health and CMV-seronegative.

The J gene is TRBJ2-5, the V gene TRBV11-2; perhaps TRBD2 as D (6 bases). Trimming took 1 base from V and 5 from J, leaving 8 bases between them. The CDR3 is 13 residues long. CDR1 is SGHAT, CDR2 FQNNGV, per germline. CDR3 region: CASSLGAGETQYF. For the CDR3, the DNA is TGTGCCAGCAGCTTAGGGGCGGGGGAGACCCAGTACTTC.

This clone was detected only a few times. The chain recombines TRBV25-1 with TRBJ2-7, with TRBD1 matching over 8 bases. J lost 1 base, V lost 1 base, and 9 bases had no gene match. Germline V gene lookup returns CDR1 MGHDK and CDR2 SYGVNS. This CDR3 is built from 17 residues. The DNA for the CDR3 is TGTGCCAGCAGTGAATCCGTTGGGCAGGGGGCTTCCTACGAGCAGTACTTC. Protein product: CASSESVGQGASYEQYF.

V is TRBV11-2 and J is TRBJ2-5, with D tentatively TRBD2 (6 bases). CDR1 and CDR2 (germline): SGHAT, FQNNGV. This CDR3 region has 14 residues. V was clipped by 1 base and J by 4 bases, with 10 bases between them. For the CDR3, the DNA is TGTGCCAGCAGCTTAGGAGGTAGCGGAGAGACCCAGTACTTC. Protein: CASSLGGSGETQYF.

V is TRBV14 and J is TRBJ2-4; 10 bases map to TRBD1. V lost 1 base to trimming and J lost 4 bases; unmatched junction nucleotides: 1. This CDR3 comprises 15 residues. Germline assignment: CDR1 SGHDN and CDR2 FVKESK. The CDR3 DNA follows: TGTGCCAGCAGCCAAGGGACAGGGGGGAAAAACATTCAGTACTTC. Amino acid sequence: CASSQGTGGKNIQYF.

This clone showed up just once. This chain joins TRBV4-2 and TRBJ2-5, with 7 nucleotides matching TRBD2. The CDR3 runs 15 residues. Losses at the gene ends were 0 bases for V and 5 bases for J; bases not matched to a gene: 6. Germline V CDR1 and CDR2: LGHNA, YNFKEQ. CDR3 protein: CASSQDQGGPETQYF. The CDR3 nucleotides read TGTGCCAGCAGCCAAGATCAGGGAGGGCCTGAGACCCAGTACTTC.

CDR3 in DNA: TGTGCCAGCAGTGAAGAGCAGGGGACCTTTGAGACCCAGTACTTC. It specifies CASSEEQGTFETQYF. The V call is TRBV6-1, the J call TRBJ2-5, with a possible D match to TRBD1 (6 bases). This CDR3 comprises 15 residues. Trimming removed 1 base at V and 5 bases at J, with 14 bases between. Germline V lookup: CDR1 MNHNS, CDR2 SASEGT.

The rearrangement links TRBV9 to TRBJ2-5, with 7 bases identical to TRBD2. With 2 bases clipped from V and 5 bases from J, the junction kept 3 bases outside the gene matches. The germline V gene has CDR1 SGDLS and CDR2 YYNGEE. CDR3 size: 13 residues. This chain's CDR3 is CASSVGLGETQYF. CDR3 DNA sequence: TGTGCCAGCAGCGTTGGACTAGGGGAGACCCAGTACTTC. The full variable domain, with the rest looked up from reference TRBV9 and TRBJ2-5, is DSGVTQTPKHLITATGQRVTLRCSPRSGDLSVYWYQQSLDQGLQFLIQYYNGEERAKGNILERFSAQQFPDLHSELNLSSLELGDSALYFCASSVGLGETQYFGPGTRLLVL.

This clone has just a few counts. The J gene is TRBJ1-6, the V gene TRBV7-2; 7 nucleotides match TRBD1. Germline V gives CDR1 SGHTA, CDR2 FQGNSA. Trimming took 4 bases from V and 5 from J; bases not matched to a gene: 5. This CDR3 region has 15 residues. The chain's CDR3 is CASSSRGKDNSPLHF. CDR3 DNA sequence: TGTGCCAGCAGCTCCAGGGGGAAGGATAATTCACCCCTCCACTTT.

The CDR3 loop reads CASSARTAQETQYF. CDR3 coding DNA: TGTGCCAGCAGTGCCCGGACAGCTCAAGAGACCCAGTACTTC. The genes are TRBV25-1 and TRBJ2-5, with a tentative D call TRBD1 (6 bases). Trimming removed 4 bases from V and 2 bases from J, with 11 bases in between. Germline V CDR1 and CDR2: MGHDK, SYGVNS. This CDR3 has 14 residues.

This clone occurred a few times. The rearrangement links TRBV4-3 to TRBJ1-2; weak D call: TRBD1 (5 bases). This CDR3 region has 14 residues. The germline V gene has CDR1 LGHNA and CDR2 YSLEER. V was shortened by 0 bases and J by 6 bases, with 11 bases between the two germline ends. CDR3 sequence reads: CASSQERGGDGYTF. The CDR3 DNA sequence: TGCGCCAGCAGCCAAGAAAGGGGAGGTGATGGCTACACCTTC.

The chain joins TRBV11-2 to TRBJ1-1, with a possible D match to TRBD1 (5 bases). In germline, CDR1 is SGHAT, CDR2 FQNNGV. V lost 5 bases to trimming and J lost 8 bases, with 21 bases between them. There are 15 residues in the CDR3. The CDR3 DNA is TGTGCCAGCAGCCTGGGATACACAGGCGGCCCAGAAGCTTTCTTT. Translating gives CASSLGYTGGPEAFF.

The chain couples TRBV29-1 to TRBJ2-1; 10 nucleotides align to TRBD2. V gave up 2 bases and J gave up 4 bases; unmatched junction bases: 11. This CDR3 comprises 17 residues. The germline gives CDR1 SQVTM, CDR2 ANQGSEA. The CDR3, as DNA: TGCAGCGTTGAACAAGGTCCCAGCGGGGGGGAATACAATGAGCAGTTCTTC. Its protein product is CSVEQGPSGGEYNEQFF.

A single count supports this clone. The gene calls are TRBV11-2 and TRBJ2-7; D unclear. The germline V and J ends were trimmed by 1 base and 5 bases, with 9 bases remaining between them. The V gene's germline CDR1 is SGHAT and CDR2 FQNNGV. The CDR3 is made up of 13 amino acids. In DNA form, the CDR3 reads TGTGCCAGCAGCTTAGGTCGGCGGCACGAGCAGTACTTC. Encoded protein: CASSLGRRHEQYF.

CDR3 loop: CASSFNRGRGDTIYF. DNA for the CDR3: TGTGCCAGCAGCTTTAACAGGGGGCGCGGGGACACCATATATTTT. The chain uses TRBV14 and TRBJ1-3; 9 bases are a match to TRBD1. Per the germline V gene, CDR1 is SGHDN and CDR2 is FVKESK. The CDR3 runs 15 residues. With V trimmed by 5 bases and J by 8 bases, 10 bases remained unmatched.

The rearrangement joins TRBV7-2 to TRBJ1-1, with D possibly being TRBD1 (6 bases). This CDR3 comprises 15 residues. Germline V gene data show CDR1 as SGHTA and CDR2 as FQGNSA. V shed 5 bases and J shed 1 base, with 14 bases lying between them. This CDR3 reads CASSPQGRGNTEAFF. DNA for the CDR3: TGTGCCAGCAGCCCACAGGGACGGGGGAACACTGAAGCTTTCTTT.

The rearrangement links TRBV6-5 to TRBJ1-3, with 10 nucleotides matching TRBD1. This CDR3 region has 13 residues. CDR1 is MNHEY, CDR2 SVGAGI, per germline. Unmatched junction bases numbered 4, after V lost 6 bases and J lost 8 bases. The CDR3 bases are TGTGCCAGCAGCCGGGACAGGGGATACACCATATATTTT. It encodes CASSRDRGYTIYF.

The chain joins TRBV7-9 to TRBJ2-7; D is perhaps TRBD2 (5 bases). Trimming stripped 3 bases from V and 0 bases from J, with 9 bases between. The CDR3 has 14 amino acids. The V gene's germline CDR1 is SEHNR and CDR2 FQNEAQ (reference sequence). The CDR3: CASSLMAGSYEQYF. In DNA, the CDR3 is TGTGCCAGCAGCTTGATGGCGGGCTCCTACGAGCAGTACTTC.

The chain recombines TRBV29-1 with TRBJ2-7; 12 bases match TRBD2. The CDR3 consists of 13 residues. V trimming: 4 bases; J trimming: 6 bases; junction bases outside the gene matches: 4. The V gene's germline CDR1 is SQVTM and CDR2 ANQGSEA. As DNA, the CDR3 is TGCAGCGTTGCGACTAGCGGGAGCGGCGAGCAGTACTTC. Translation gives CSVATSGSGEQYF.

V and J are TRBV19 and TRBJ2-1; TRBD2 matches at 8 bases. The CDR3 covers 16 residues. V was clipped by 1 base and J by 4 bases; unmatched bases: 6. The germline V gene has CDR1 LNHDA and CDR2 SQIVND (reference sequence). This CDR3 reads CASSIGDGRDYNEQFF. Here the CDR3 DNA reads TGTGCCAGTAGTATAGGAGACGGGAGGGATTACAATGAGCAGTTCTTC. The full variable domain, with the rest looked up from reference TRBV19 and TRBJ2-1, is DGGITQSPKYLFRKEGQNVTLSCEQNLNHDAMYWYRQDPGQGLRLIYYSQIVNDFQKGDIAEGYSVSREKKESFPLTVTSAQKNPTAFYLCASSIGDGRDYNEQFFGPGTRLTVL.

This rearrangement joins TRBV4-1 to TRBJ2-7, with 7 bases matching TRBD1. CDR1 and CDR2 (germline): MGHRA, YSYEKL. V lost 4 bases to trimming and J lost 4 bases; unmatched junction nucleotides: 7. The length of the CDR3 is 14 residues. The CDR3 sequence is CASSPWDSGYEQYF. Written as DNA, the CDR3 is TGCGCCAGCAGCCCGTGGGACAGCGGATACGAGCAGTACTTC.

The V call is TRBV28, the J call TRBJ1-5; TRBD1 is a possible D gene (6 bases). The germline V and J ends were trimmed by 1 base and 6 bases, with 10 bases remaining between them. The CDR3 loop spans 14 amino acids. CDR1 and CDR2 from the germline V gene are MDHEN and SYDVKM. DNA for the CDR3: TGTGCCAGCAGTTTATACAGGGCCACTCAGCCCCAGCATTTT. This encodes CASSLYRATQPQHF.

The rearrangement joins TRBV28 to TRBJ1-1, with D maybe TRBD1 (5 bases). Trimming shortened V by 5 bases and J by 1 base, and 11 bases separated the two germline ends. The CDR3 consists of 14 residues. Germline CDR1 MDHEN, CDR2 SYDVKM. The CDR3 DNA is TGTGCCAGCAGTCCGACAGTTTCGAACACTGAAGCTTTCTTT. Protein sequence: CASSPTVSNTEAFF.

The chain couples TRBV18 to TRBJ1-2; 7 nucleotides agree with TRBD1. Germline CDR1 and CDR2: KGHSH and LQKENI. The J segment lost 5 bases and the V segment lost 6 bases, leaving 12 bases of the junction unmatched. The CDR3 covers 15 residues. CDR3 loop: CASSRRGTEEYGYTF. CDR3 nucleotides: TGTGCCAGCTCGCGCCGCGGGACAGAGGAGTATGGCTACACCTTC.

This chain links TRBV6-1 with TRBJ1-2; 12 nucleotides agree with TRBD1. The CDR3 spans 14 residues. V shed 5 bases and J 6 bases; nucleotides not matched to a gene: 4. Germline V lookup: CDR1 MNHNS, CDR2 SASEGT. In nucleotides, the CDR3 is TGTGCCAGCAGTTCCGGGACAGGGGGCAATGGCTACACCTTC. Encoded protein: CASSSGTGGNGYTF.

The DNA for the CDR3 is TGTGCCAGCTCACCTCTCCCCGGGGACAGGTCGCACGGGGAGCTGTTTTTT. Translated, it gives CASSPLPGDRSHGELFF. This chain joins TRBV18 and TRBJ2-2, with 8 bases aligning to TRBD1. V dropped 3 bases and J dropped 7; count of bases not matched to a gene: 13. The CDR3 covers 17 residues. CDR1 is KGHSH and CDR2 is LQKENI in the germline V gene.

The rearrangement links TRBV6-1 to TRBJ2-7, with D possibly matching TRBD1 (5 bases). CDR1 MNHNS and CDR2 SASEGT come from the germline V gene. The V gene lost 6 bases and the J gene lost 3 bases, with 9 bases spanning the gap. This CDR3 is 12 amino acids long. The CDR3 DNA follows: TGTGCCAGCAGGGGGCCCCTCTACGAGCAGTACTTC. It specifies CASRGPLYEQYF.

This clone was recorded once. J is TRBJ1-2 and V is TRBV2; 8 bases align to TRBD1. The germline CDR1 and CDR2 sequences are SNHLY and FYNNEI. This CDR3 spans 15 amino acids. The junction had 12 bases not matched to a gene; V was cut back by 7 bases and J by 5 bases. The CDR3 loop is CASKQQGGRGYGYTF. Written as DNA, the CDR3 is TGTGCCAGCAAACAACAGGGGGGAAGAGGGTATGGCTACACCTTC.

This sequence joins TRBV29-1 and TRBJ2-5; TRBD1 matches at 10 bases. The CDR3 length is 13 residues. The V and J ends lost 6 bases and 6 bases, in that order; junction bases with no gene match: 7. CDR1 and CDR2 (germline): SQVTM, ANQGSEA. CDR3 loop: CSVPGQGRQTQYF. DNA of the CDR3: TGCAGCGTCCCGGGACAGGGGCGTCAGACCCAGTACTTC.

The chain is built from TRBV4-3 and TRBJ2-3; D is uncertain. Looked up from germline, CDR1 is LGHNA and CDR2 is YSLEER. Between the trimmed V and J ends, which lost 0 bases and 2 bases, there was a span of 9 bases. The CDR3 contains 15 residues. DNA of the CDR3: TGCGCCAGCAGCCAAGATTCGAGAGACACAGATACGCAGTATTTT. Its translation is CASSQDSRDTDTQYF.

The chain uses TRBV30 and TRBJ1-2; D is uncertain. There are 12 residues in the CDR3. V was shortened by 5 bases and J by 7 bases, with 14 bases between the two germline ends. The germline CDR1 and CDR2 sequences are GTSNPN and SVGIG (reference sequence). In DNA form, the CDR3 reads TGTGCCTGGGTCCATAGGCCGGGTGGCTACACCTTC. The encoded protein is CAWVHRPGGYTF.

The rearrangement links TRBV7-8 to TRBJ1-2, with 7 bases fitting TRBD1. CDR3 length equals 14 residues. CDR1 and CDR2 (germline): SGHVS, FQNEAQ. J lost 8 bases, V lost 1 base, and 7 bases had no gene match. The CDR3 spells CASSLETGLGGYTF. The CDR3 DNA reads TGTGCCAGCAGCTTAGAGACAGGGTTAGGAGGCTACACCTTC.

The V and J genes are TRBV2 and TRBJ2-1; a weak D match, TRBD2 (7 bases). This CDR3 is built from 16 residues. CDR1 and CDR2 from the germline V gene are SNHLY and FYNNEI. Deletions cut 5 bases from V and 6 bases from J, with 20 bases between. In DNA, the CDR3 is TGTGCCAGCAGTCAAGATCTCGGGGGGCGCCTCAATGAGCAGTTCTTC. Its protein product is CASSQDLGGRLNEQFF.